The rows below give T cell receptor beta chains drawn from one sample of a study of blood T cell repertoires in COVID-19. The table came from immunoSEQ multiplex PCR; TCRdb's copy has only in-frame clones and leaves some out. The sample consists of under 200,000 clones, 80% of them appearing once. Sequencing input: PBMCs or T cells enriched from blood (not recorded which). The receptor set was obtained from an older woman who had recovered from COVID-19. The CDR3 runs from the conserved cysteine through the conserved F or W. A D gene is named only where the DNA matches it firmly. Rows may omit the clone size; those that give it use once, few, many or a size class.

D | size | J | V | DNA | CDR3
TRBD1 | - | TRBJ2-7 | TRBV19 | TGTGCCAGTAGAATAGACAGGGGATCCGACGAGCAGTACTTC | CASRIDRGSDEQYF
- | - | TRBJ1-1 | TRBV7-2 | TGTGCCAGCAGTACCCGGGTCATGAACACTGAAGCTTTCTTT | CASSTRVMNTEAFF
TRBD1 | - | TRBJ2-3 | TRBV9 | TGTGCCAGCAGCGTAGCGACAGGGGGCTCGGATACGCAGTATTTT | CASSVATGGSDTQYF
TRBD2 | - | TRBJ2-1 | TRBV5-4 | TGTGCCAGCAGCCCTTCTAGCGCGGGGGGCTCCTACAATGAGCAGTTCTTC | CASSPSSAGGSYNEQFF
- | - | TRBJ2-3 | TRBV4-2 | TGTGCCAGCAGCCAGTCCGCCGGGGATACGCAGTATTTT | CASSQSAGDTQYF
- | - | TRBJ2-7 | TRBV7-8 | TGTGCCAGTAGGACAGATGCCTACGAGCAGTACTTC | CASRTDAYEQYF
- | - | TRBJ1-2 | TRBV2 | TGTGCCAGCGTCGGACTTTACTCTAACTATGGCTACACCTTC | CASVGLYSNYGYTF
TRBD1 | - | TRBJ2-3 | TRBV30 | TGTGCCTACGTTACAACAGGGGGCACAGATACGCAGTATTTT | CAYVTTGGTDTQYF
- | once | TRBJ1-1 | TRBV5-1 | TGCGCCAGCAGCTTGGATGCGGGCCAGGCTTTCTTT | CASSLDAGQAFF
- | - | TRBJ2-2 | TRBV29-1 | TGCAGCGTTACAGTGGGAGCTAACACCGGGGAGCTGTTTTTT | CSVTVGANTGELFF
- | - | TRBJ2-5 | TRBV3-1/TRBV3-2 | TGTGCCAGCACCGGGGGTAGGGGCCAGTACTTC | CASTGGRGQYF
- | once | TRBJ1-1 | TRBV5-1 | TGCGCCAGCAGCTCCATACTCAGAGGCACTGAAGCTTTCTTT | CASSSILRGTEAFF
TRBD1 | - | TRBJ1-6 | TRBV30 | TGTGCCTGGGGGGACAGGGGTTCACCCCTCCACTTT | CAWGDRGSPLHF
- | - | TRBJ2-6 | TRBV7-8 | TGCGCCAGCAGCTTTGGGAGCTCTGGGGCCAACGTCCTGACTTTC | CASSFGSSGANVLTF
TRBD1 | - | TRBJ2-5 | TRBV9 | TGTGCCAGCAGCTCTGGACAGGCAGAGACCCAGTACTTC | CASSSGQAETQYF
- | - | TRBJ2-7 | TRBV5-6 | TGTGCCAGCAGCCGATCGGTCCACGGGGACGAGCAGTACTTC | CASSRSVHGDEQYF
- | - | TRBJ1-2 | TRBV27 | TGTGCCAGCAGTTTCCGTGCGTACGATGGCTACACCTTC | CASSFRAYDGYTF
- | - | TRBJ2-7 | TRBV29-1 | TGCAGCGGCTTGGCAGCGAATTCGTACGAGCAGTACTTC | CSGLAANSYEQYF
TRBD2 | - | TRBJ2-7 | TRBV7-2 | TGTGCCAGCAGCTGGCGGGGGGCCGGGGTCTACGAGCAGTACTTC | CASSWRGAGVYEQYF
TRBD1 | - | TRBJ2-2 | TRBV5-8 | TGTGCCAGCAGCTTGGGACAGGGGAGCGGGGAGCTGTTTTTT | CASSLGQGSGELFF
TRBD2 | - | TRBJ2-1 | TRBV29-1 | TGCAGCGGTAGTACTAGCGGGGGGGCCAATGAGCAGTTCTTC | CSGSTSGGANEQFF
- | few | TRBJ2-7 | TRBV10-3 | TGTGCCATCAGTGGTAACTACGAGCAGTACTTC | CAISGNYEQYF
- | - | TRBJ1-1 | TRBV19 | TGTGCCAGTAGTATCCTGATCTCGACAGTTCTCACTGAAGCTTTCTTT | CASSILISTVLTEAFF
- | - | TRBJ2-7 | TRBV11-2 | TGTGCCAGCAGCTTAGAGCCCGGTGATCCCTACGAGCAGTACTTC | CASSLEPGDPYEQYF
- | - | TRBJ2-2 | TRBV24-1 | TGTGCCACCAGTGGAGGTGGAGCCAAGGGGACCGGGGAGCTGTTTTTT | CATSGGGAKGTGELFF
- | - | TRBJ2-5 | TRBV9 | TGTGCCAGCAGCGTTTACGGGGAAGAGACCCAGTACTTC | CASSVYGEETQYF